Described below is a single T cell receptor (beta chain) sequence and its context. Its cognate antigen is unknown. This entry is derived from a study of T cells after yellow fever vaccination. Study-wide background: SMART-Seq v4 Ultra Low Input served to prepare low-cell-number fractions.

The 5'RACE template-switching step produced TCR cDNA and added a universal primer site and UMIs. Via MiXCR, TCRdb re-called the 5' RACE reads, giving one row per CDR3 protein. The repertoire has 450,000 to 550,000 distinct CDR3 sequences, 21% of them found once; the top ten carry 15% to 20%. V was cut by 7 bases and J by 7 bases, with 14 bases left in between. CDR1 and CDR2 (germline): MDHEN, SYDVKM. The length of the CDR3 is 13 residues. Study-level points and caveats: A small share of clonotypes appeared in both CD4 and CD8 compartments. Although the secondary response was weaker, it peaked faster, at day 5 versus 15.

The receptor comes from a man aged 18 to 30 who received the YFV17D yellow fever vaccine. This material consisted of PBMCs, taken roughly 20 days after the first yellow fever vaccination. The V call is TRBV28, the J call TRBJ2-1; no clear D gene. As DNA, the CDR3 is TGTGCCAGCACCATCAACCAACGGAATGAGCAGTTCTTC. It codes for CASTINQRNEQFF.